A single sample gave rise to the 3 T cell receptor beta chains below, sequenced in a study of T-cell memory formation after mild COVID-19. TCRdb reprocessed the 5' RACE reads with MiXCR, giving one entry per CDR3 protein. The sample gives roughly 130,000 distinct CDR3 sequences, about 15% of which show up once; about 15% is in the top ten. The source material was PBMCs or a T cell subset sorted from them (not recorded which). These receptors were collected from an adult woman who had mild COVID-19 (a few samples of this study predate the infection). Cell type and time point are not known.

This clonotype turned up a few times. The CDR3 reads CASSEYGGQETQYF. The CDR3 region has the DNA TGTGCCAGCAGTGAATATGGGGGACAAGAGACCCAGTACTTC. The J gene is TRBJ2-5, the V gene TRBV6-1; TRBD1 or TRBD2 may be the D gene (5 bases each). V was trimmed by 2 bases and J by 2 bases, leaving 9 bases between them. The CDR3 contains 14 residues. Per the germline V gene, CDR1 is MNHNS and CDR2 is SASEGT.

Only a few counts were recorded for this clonotype. The CDR3 protein is CASSSELLGDTQYF. The CDR3 bases are TGTGCCAGCAGCTCGGAGCTGTTGGGGGATACGCAGTATTTT. This rearrangement joins TRBV11-1 to TRBJ2-3; no clear D gene. The V and J ends lost 4 bases and 6 bases respectively, with 14 bases between them. CDR1 and CDR2 (germline): SGHAT, FQDESV (reference sequence). This CDR3 has 14 amino acids.

The table lists this clonotype with a few counts. The chain has TRBV5-1 and TRBJ2-1, with 9 bases that match TRBD1. This CDR3 has 15 amino acids. V shed 0 bases, J shed 7 bases, and the junction held 5 bases outside the gene matches. The germline CDR1 and CDR2 sequences are SGHRS and YFSETQ. CDR3 residues: CASSLDQTGGNEQFF. CDR3 coding DNA: TGCGCCAGCAGCTTGGACCAGACAGGGGGAAATGAGCAGTTCTTC.